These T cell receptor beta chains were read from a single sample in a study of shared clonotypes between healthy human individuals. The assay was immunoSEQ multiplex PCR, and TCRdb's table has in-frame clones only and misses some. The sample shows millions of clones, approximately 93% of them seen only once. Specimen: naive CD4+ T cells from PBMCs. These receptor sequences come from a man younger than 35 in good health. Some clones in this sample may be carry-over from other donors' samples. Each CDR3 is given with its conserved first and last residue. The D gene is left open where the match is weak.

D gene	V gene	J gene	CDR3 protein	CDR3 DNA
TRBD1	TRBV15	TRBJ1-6	CATSSTTGSSYNSPLHF	TGTGCCACCAGCAGCACGACAGGGAGCTCCTATAATTCACCCCTCCACTTT
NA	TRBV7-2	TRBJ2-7	CASSPKRDLRAYEQYF	TGTGCCAGCAGCCCGAAGAGGGACTTGAGGGCCTACGAGCAGTACTTC
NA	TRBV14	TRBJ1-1	CASSQPSGTLNTEAFF	TGTGCCAGCAGCCAGCCCTCGGGCACACTGAACACTGAAGCTTTCTTT
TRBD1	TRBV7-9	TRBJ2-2	CASSSGQGSTGELFF	TGTGCCAGCAGCTCGGGACAGGGGAGTACCGGGGAGCTGTTTTTT
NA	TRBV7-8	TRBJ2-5	CASSLTGQRDQETQYF	TGTGCCAGCAGCTTAACCGGACAGCGGGACCAAGAGACCCAGTACTTC
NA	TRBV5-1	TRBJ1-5	CASSFTPGSNQPQHF	TGCGCCAGCAGCTTTACCCCGGGAAGCAATCAGCCCCAGCATTTT
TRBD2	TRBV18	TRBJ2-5	CASSSTSVQETQYF	TGTGCCAGCTCATCGACTAGCGTTCAAGAGACCCAGTACTTC
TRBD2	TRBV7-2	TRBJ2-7	CASSLRLAGNMYEQYF	TGTGCCAGCAGCTTAAGACTAGCGGGAAACATGTACGAGCAGTACTTC
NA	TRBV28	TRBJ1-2	CASSPPGFYGYTF	TGTGCCAGCAGCCCGCCGGGATTCTATGGCTACACCTTC
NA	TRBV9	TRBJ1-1	CASSTYASYTEAFF	TGTGCCAGCAGCACCTACGCAAGTTACACTGAAGCTTTCTTT
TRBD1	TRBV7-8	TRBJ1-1	CASSFYRGGNTEAFF	TGTGCCAGCAGCTTCTACAGGGGGGGGAACACTGAAGCTTTCTTT
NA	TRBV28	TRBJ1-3	CASSLGRSGNTIYF	TGTGCCAGCAGTTTGGGCCGCTCTGGAAACACCATATATTTT